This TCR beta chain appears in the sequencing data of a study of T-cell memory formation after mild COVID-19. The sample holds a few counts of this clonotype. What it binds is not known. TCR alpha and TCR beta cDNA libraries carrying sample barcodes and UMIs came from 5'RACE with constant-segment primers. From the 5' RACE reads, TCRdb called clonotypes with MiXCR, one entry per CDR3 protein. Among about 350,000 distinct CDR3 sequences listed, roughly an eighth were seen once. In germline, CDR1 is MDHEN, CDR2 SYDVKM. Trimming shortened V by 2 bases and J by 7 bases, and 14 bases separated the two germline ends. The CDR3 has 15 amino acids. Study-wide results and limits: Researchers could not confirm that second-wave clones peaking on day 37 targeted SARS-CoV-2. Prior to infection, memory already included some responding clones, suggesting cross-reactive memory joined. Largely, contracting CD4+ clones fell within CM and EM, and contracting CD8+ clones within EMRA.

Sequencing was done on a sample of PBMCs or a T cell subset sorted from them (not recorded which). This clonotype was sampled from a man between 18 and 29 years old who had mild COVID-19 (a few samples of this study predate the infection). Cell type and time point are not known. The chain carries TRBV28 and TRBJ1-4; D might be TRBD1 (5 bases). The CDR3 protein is CASSLIRDPAEKLFF. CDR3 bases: TGTGCCAGCAGTTTAATCCGGGACCCCGCTGAAAAACTGTTTTTT.